One sample yielded the 10 T cell receptor beta chains listed below, sequenced in a study of T cell changes during pregnancy in multiple sclerosis. Data came from immunoSEQ multiplex PCR; TCRdb stores just in-frame clones and leaves some out. This table has 40,000 to 45,000 clones, about 91% appearing once. Here the sequenced sample was CD4+ T cells from peripheral blood mononuclear cells, taken in the first trimester of pregnancy. Receptor source: a female donor with multiple sclerosis, enrolled in a pregnancy study.

The rearrangement links TRBV5-1 to TRBJ2-7; TRBD1 might be the D (5 bases). Germline V gene sequence: CDR1 SGHRS, CDR2 YFSETQ. The CDR3 consists of 13 residues. Trimming pared 5 bases from V and 2 bases from J, leaving 11 bases between. The CDR3 loop reads CASREQVTYEQYF. The CDR3 nucleotides read TGCGCCAGCAGAGAACAGGTTACCTACGAGCAGTACTTC.

The chain links TRBV6-5 to TRBJ2-7, with 8 bases that match TRBD1. CDR1 is MNHEY and CDR2 is SVGAGI in the germline V gene. V shed 4 bases and J 0 bases; nucleotides not matched to a gene: 5. This CDR3 contains 15 residues. The CDR3 is CASSWDRTGSYEQYF. In nucleotides, the CDR3 is TGTGCCAGCAGTTGGGACAGGACAGGCTCCTACGAGCAGTACTTC.

V usage is TRBV10-3 and J usage is TRBJ2-1, with D possibly being TRBD1 (6 bases). The V and J ends lost 5 bases and 3 bases respectively, with 17 bases between them. The CDR3 length is 16 residues. The germline CDR1 and CDR2 sequences are ENHRY and SYGVKD. In DNA, the CDR3 is TGTGCCATCAGTAACTTCGACAGGCTAGTCTACAATGAGCAGTTCTTC. Its protein is CAISNFDRLVYNEQFF.

This chain uses TRBV7-9 with TRBJ1-5; no firm D call. The germline V gene has CDR1 SEHNR and CDR2 FQNEAQ (reference sequence). The CDR3 is 13 residues long. V lost 4 bases and J lost 6, with 10 bases in between. CDR3 in amino acids: CASSSPGGQPQHF. CDR3 nucleotide sequence: TGTGCCAGCAGCTCCCCGGGTGGTCAGCCCCAGCATTTT.

This clone was detected only a few times. The chain employs TRBV28 and TRBJ1-5, with TRBD1 matching 7 bases. The V and J ends lost 6 bases and 3 bases, in that order; junction bases with no gene match: 5. The CDR3 is made up of 14 amino acids. Germline V CDR1 and CDR2: MDHEN, SYDVKM. CDR3 in amino acids: CASSTDRYNQPQHF. In DNA form, the CDR3 reads TGTGCCAGCAGCACGGACAGGTACAATCAGCCCCAGCATTTT.

The genes are TRBV2 and TRBJ2-7; 7 bases are shared with TRBD2. Germline assignment: CDR1 SNHLY and CDR2 FYNNEI. V shed 0 bases and J 4 bases; nucleotides not matched to a gene: 3. The CDR3 loop spans 14 amino acids. CDR3 sequence: CASSEAGGRYEQYF. In nucleotides, the CDR3 is TGTGCCAGCAGTGAAGCGGGAGGGAGATACGAGCAGTACTTC.

The chain couples TRBV6-6 to TRBJ1-1; TRBD1 aligns across 10 bases. The J segment lost 12 bases and the V segment lost 0 bases, leaving 4 bases of the junction unmatched. CDR3 size: 13 residues. Germline CDR1 MNHNY, CDR2 SVGAGI (reference sequence). CDR3 nucleotide sequence: TGTGCCAGCAGTTACTCGAGACAGGGGGCCCCTTTCTTT. Amino acids: CASSYSRQGAPFF.

V and J are TRBV7-2 and TRBJ1-3; the D gene is possibly TRBD1 (6 bases). The V and J ends lost 5 bases and 0 bases respectively, with 14 bases between them. This CDR3 is built from 16 residues. Germline lookup yields CDR1 SGHTA and CDR2 FQGNSA. In DNA form, the CDR3 reads TGTGCCAGCAGCCTCTTAATAGGGGGCTCTGGAAACACCATATATTTT. Protein sequence: CASSLLIGGSGNTIYF.

This rearrangement joins TRBV7-6 to TRBJ1-1, with D tentatively TRBD1 (5 bases). V shed 2 bases and J shed 4 bases, with 14 bases lying between them. Germline CDR1 and CDR2: SGHVS and FNYEAQ. The CDR3 is made up of 15 amino acids. CDR3 nucleotides: TGTGCCAGCAGCTTAAGGCCCCAAGGGGTCACTGAAGCTTTCTTT. Its protein is CASSLRPQGVTEAFF.

The chain is built from TRBV6-1 and TRBJ2-1, with TRBD2 matching 8 bases. The length of the CDR3 is 15 residues. Germline V CDR1 and CDR2: MNHNS, SASEGT. The V and J ends lost 2 bases and 0 bases, in that order; junction bases with no gene match: 0. The CDR3 reads CASSETSGSYNEQFF. The CDR3 bases are TGTGCCAGCAGTGAAACTAGCGGCTCCTACAATGAGCAGTTCTTC.